This TCR beta chain originates from a study of T cells after yellow fever vaccination. The germline CDR1 and CDR2 sequences are MNHNY and SVGAGI (reference sequence). The CDR3 extends over 14 amino acids. V was pared by 4 bases and J by 3 bases, with 13 bases between. Template switching by 5'RACE produced TCR cDNA, adding a universal primer site and UMIs. MiXCR, applied by TCRdb to the 5' RACE reads, yields one record per CDR3 protein. There are roughly 350,000 distinct CDR3 sequences in the sample; over 3.5% occur only once, and approximately 25% lies in the top ten. The material sequenced was PBMCs, taken 5 days after the yellow fever booster vaccination. The source of this sequence is a man aged 18-30 years who received the YFV17D yellow fever vaccine. This chain uses TRBV6-6 with TRBJ2-7; tentatively, D is TRBD2 (5 bases). The chain's CDR3 is CASSLGVANYEQYV. CDR3 nucleotides: TGTGCCAGCAGTTTGGGAGTAGCCAACTACGAGCAGTACGTC.